The 24 T cell receptor beta chains below were found in one sample sequenced in a study of graft-versus-host responses after intestinal transplantation. Graft material was processed, releasing intraepithelial and lamina propria lymphocytes. The assay was immunoSEQ multiplex PCR, and TCRdb's table has in-frame clones only and misses some. This sample has 14,000 or so clones, with 70% to 85% found just once. The material sequenced was ileum tissue, taken roughly 26 days after intestinal transplant. These receptors all stem from a human patient who received an intestinal transplant, so some T cells may come from the graft donor.

On this clone itself: The same CDR3 also results from other DNA sequences found in this sample. The genes are TRBV27 and TRBJ2-2; D gene ambiguous. CDR1 and CDR2 from the germline V gene are MNHEY and SMNVEV (reference sequence). Trimming left V 4 bases short and J 2 bases short, with 5 bases between. The length of the CDR3 is 13 residues. Here the CDR3 DNA reads TGTGCCAGCAGTTCCCAAAACACCGGGGAGCTGTTTTTT. Protein: CASSSQNTGELFF.

With respect to this clone: Within the sample, other DNA sequences also encode this same CDR3. This rearrangement joins TRBV5-1 to TRBJ1-4; 9 bases map to TRBD1. V trimming: 0 bases; J trimming: 0 bases; junction bases outside the gene matches: 0. CDR3 size: 16 residues. The germline V gene has CDR1 SGHRS and CDR2 YFSETQ. Here the CDR3 DNA reads TGCGCCAGCAGCTTGGGGACAGGGGCAACTAATGAAAAACTGTTTTTT. It specifies CASSLGTGATNEKLFF. Full variable domain (missing parts from reference TRBV5-1 and TRBJ1-4): KAGVTQTPRYLIKTRGQQVTLSCSPISGHRSVSWYQQTPGQGLQFLFEYFSETQRNKGNFPGRFSGRQFSNSRSEMNVSTLELGDSALYLCASSLGTGATNEKLFFGSGTQLSVL.

V is TRBV2 and J is TRBJ1-1; 7 nucleotides align to TRBD1. Losses at the gene ends were 6 bases for V and 0 bases for J; bases not matched to a gene: 4. The germline V gene encodes CDR1 SNHLY and CDR2 FYNNEI. The CDR3 contains 14 residues. The CDR3 region has the DNA TGTGCCAGCAGGGTACAGGGGATGAACACTGAAGCTTTCTTT. Encoded protein: CASRVQGMNTEAFF.

The chain couples TRBV6-6 to TRBJ1-2; 8 bases line up with TRBD1. The germline V gene encodes CDR1 MNHNY and CDR2 SVGAGI (reference sequence). J lost 8 bases, V lost 2 bases, and 1 base had no gene match. This CDR3 region has 12 residues. CDR3 residues: CASSYDRGGYTF. The CDR3 region has the DNA TGTGCCAGCAGTTACGACAGGGGCGGCTACACCTTC.

The chain is built from TRBV7-2 and TRBJ2-5; 9 bases are shared with TRBD2. V was clipped by 10 bases and J by 5 bases; unmatched bases: 14. Looked up from germline, CDR1 is SGHTA and CDR2 is FQGNSA. The CDR3 is 15 amino acids. The CDR3 region is CATTGRGGRYETQYF. As DNA, the CDR3 is TGTGCCACAACCGGGCGGGGGGGCCGCTATGAGACCCAGTACTTC.

The chain employs TRBV7-6 and TRBJ2-1, with 7 bases matching TRBD2. J gave up 8 bases and V 5 bases, and 9 bases lay outside the gene matches. The CDR3 is made up of 14 amino acids. Looked up from germline, CDR1 is SGHVS and CDR2 is FNYEAQ. In DNA form, the CDR3 reads TGTGCCAGCAGCCCCCCCGGGGGGTCCCATGAGCAGTTCTTC. Protein product: CASSPPGGSHEQFF.

The genes are TRBV18 and TRBJ2-1, with a possible D match to TRBD2 (6 bases). CDR1 KGHSH and CDR2 LQKENI come from the germline V gene. The CDR3 consists of 14 residues. Trimming cost V 4 bases and J 4 bases, with 11 bases left between them. For the CDR3, the DNA is TGTGCCAGCTCACGCATAGCGGAATACAATGAGCAGTTCTTC. Protein product: CASSRIAEYNEQFF.

The chain combines TRBV5-1 with TRBJ2-5; D is perhaps TRBD2 (6 bases). Germline-derived CDR1 and CDR2 are SGHRS and YFSETQ. The CDR3 extends over 13 amino acids. Trimming took 2 bases from V and 3 from J, leaving 8 bases between them. CDR3 sequence (DNA): TGCGCCAGCAGCTTAGCTAGCGAAGAGACCCAGTACTTC. Translated, it gives CASSLASEETQYF.

This clone has only a few counts. The chain joins TRBV6-1 to TRBJ2-5, with 9 nucleotides matching TRBD2. This CDR3 is built from 13 residues. Per the germline V gene, CDR1 is MNHNS and CDR2 is SASEGT. V lost 8 bases and J lost 1; bases outside the gene matches: 2. Written as DNA, the CDR3 is TGTGCCAGCGAGCGGGGGGTCCAAGAGACCCAGTACTTC. Translating gives CASERGVQETQYF.

This chain connects TRBV29-1 to TRBJ2-7; tentatively, D is TRBD1 (6 bases). From germline, CDR1 is SQVTM and CDR2 ANQGSEA. The CDR3 totals 11 residues. Trimming took 4 bases from V and 3 from J, leaving 7 bases between them. The CDR3 reads CSVGDNYEQYV. The CDR3 nucleotides read TGCAGCGTTGGGGACAACTACGAGCAGTACGTC.

J is TRBJ2-5 and V is TRBV27; 8 nucleotides agree with TRBD2. This CDR3 contains 17 residues. V lost 5 bases and J lost 7; bases outside the gene matches: 18. Germline CDR1 is MNHEY and CDR2 is SMNVEV (reference sequence). The CDR3 DNA follows: TGTGCCAGCAGTGGACAAGGAAGCGGGAGTTTTTGGGGGACCCAGTACTTC. This gives the protein CASSGQGSGSFWGTQYF.

The chain is built from TRBV5-8 and TRBJ1-1, with TRBD1 matching 7 bases. Germline assignment: CDR1 SGHTS and CDR2 YDEGEE. The CDR3 is 15 amino acids. After removal of 3 bases from V and 4 bases from J, the junction contained 9 bases not matched to a gene. DNA of the CDR3: TGTGCCAGCAGCTCCGAGGGGGCGGCATTCACTGAAGCTTTCTTT. It codes for CASSSEGAAFTEAFF.

This clone has more than one count but fewer than ten. V and J are TRBV19 and TRBJ1-6; TRBD1 matches 7 bases. The CDR3 is 17 residues long. V shed 5 bases, J shed 6 bases, and the junction held 13 bases outside the gene matches. Germline-derived CDR1 and CDR2 are LNHDA and SQIVND (reference sequence). As DNA, the CDR3 is TGTGCCAGTAGTTTACGGACGGGGACAGCACTTAATTCACCCCTCCACTTT. As protein: CASSLRTGTALNSPLHF.

CDR3 bases: TGTGCCAGCAGTGAGAACCCGATGCAGGTTCCTACGCAGTATTTT. It yields the protein CASSENPMQVPTQYF. The chain links TRBV6-1 to TRBJ2-3; D unclear. Germline CDR1 is MNHNS and CDR2 is SASEGT. This CDR3 region has 15 residues. V was clipped by 3 bases and J by 8 bases, with 18 bases between them.

On this clone: Other DNA sequences of this sample code for an identical CDR3. V usage is TRBV28 and J usage is TRBJ2-3; D unclear. The V gene's germline CDR1 is MDHEN and CDR2 SYDVKM. Trimming stripped 5 bases from V and 0 bases from J, with 9 bases between. The CDR3 runs 14 residues. The CDR3 DNA is TGTGCCAGCAGTCTACGTACCAGCACAGATACGCAGTATTTT. The encoded protein is CASSLRTSTDTQYF.

In its sample, this clone was seen a few times. The rearrangement joins TRBV4-1 to TRBJ1-5, with D possibly TRBD1 on 5 matching bases. CDR1 and CDR2 from the germline V gene are MGHRA and YSYEKL. This CDR3 is built from 14 residues. With 1 base removed from V and 7 bases from J, the gap between germline ends came to 11 bases. CDR3 loop: CASSQALRGQPQHF. The CDR3 DNA is TGCGCCAGCAGCCAAGCACTTAGGGGACAGCCCCAGCATTTT.

V gene TRBV7-9 combines with J gene TRBJ1-4, with a tentative D call TRBD1 (5 bases). Germline CDR1 and CDR2: SEHNR and FQNEAQ (reference sequence). The CDR3 loop spans 15 amino acids. The V end lost 5 bases, the J end lost 7 bases, and 17 bases lay between the germline ends. The CDR3 sequence: CASSLPREQIEKLFF. CDR3 nucleotides: TGTGCCAGCAGCCTACCCAGGGAACAGATTGAAAAACTGTTTTTT. The variable domain in full, with the rest retrieved from reference TRBV7-9 and TRBJ1-4, is DTGVSQNPRHKITKRGQNVTFRCDPISEHNRLYWYRQTLGQGPEFLTYFQNEAQLEKSRLLSDRFSAERPKGSFSTLEIQRTEQGDSAMYLCASSLPREQIEKLFFGSGTQLSVL.

DNA of the CDR3: TGTGCCAGCAGTGATCGACAGGGGGCGCGGAGACTGTTTTTT. This sequence encodes CASSDRQGARRLFF. The chain employs TRBV2 and TRBJ1-4; 10 bases match TRBD1. Trimming cost V 3 bases and J 13 bases; bases outside gene matches: 8. Germline CDR1 and CDR2: SNHLY and FYNNEI. CDR3 length: 14 residues.

This clone is a singleton in its sample. J is TRBJ2-3 and V is TRBV7-8; possibly TRBD1 for D (5 bases). The CDR3 is made up of 15 amino acids. Between the trimmed V and J ends, which lost 1 base and 0 bases, there was a span of 8 bases. Germline CDR1 reads SGHVS; CDR2 reads FQNEAQ. CDR3 nucleotide sequence: TGTGCCAGCAGCTTAGTCAGGGTTAGCACAGATACGCAGTATTTT. This gives the protein CASSLVRVSTDTQYF.

V and J are TRBV5-1 and TRBJ1-2; TRBD1 agrees at 8 bases. This CDR3 contains 15 residues. The germline gives CDR1 SGHRS, CDR2 YFSETQ. V lost 4 bases and J lost 4; bases outside the gene matches: 9. CDR3 sequence reads: CASSPTGETLYGYTF. The CDR3 coding sequence is TGCGCCAGCAGCCCGACAGGGGAGACCCTCTATGGCTACACCTTC. Supplemented by reference TRBV5-1 and TRBJ1-2, the full variable domain reads KAGVTQTPRYLIKTRGQQVTLSCSPISGHRSVSWYQQTPGQGLQFLFEYFSETQRNKGNFPGRFSGRQFSNSRSEMNVSTLELGDSALYLCASSPTGETLYGYTFGSGTRLTVV.

The chain is built from TRBV6-1 and TRBJ1-5, with D possibly being TRBD1 (6 bases). The CDR3 spans 15 residues. The germline CDR1 and CDR2 sequences are MNHNS and SASEGT. Trimming stripped 8 bases from V and 5 bases from J, with 19 bases between. The CDR3 reads CASQHTGFGDQPQHF. For the CDR3, the DNA is TGTGCCAGCCAACATACAGGGTTTGGTGATCAGCCCCAGCATTTT.

The V gene is TRBV5-4, the J gene TRBJ1-1, with D possibly matching TRBD1 (5 bases). The V end lost 6 bases, the J end lost 1 base, and 25 bases lay between the germline ends. The CDR3 loop spans 18 amino acids. The germline CDR1 and CDR2 sequences are SGHNT and YYREEE (reference sequence). CDR3 loop: CASTNSLQGRFSNTEAFF. For the CDR3, the DNA is TGTGCCAGCACCAATAGTTTGCAGGGCCGGTTTTCGAACACTGAAGCTTTCTTT.

DNA for the CDR3: TGTGCCAGCAGCGTGGGGCGTACAGATACGCAGTATTTT. It yields the protein CASSVGRTDTQYF. The chain combines TRBV9 with TRBJ2-3; weak D call: TRBD1 (5 bases). Germline V gives CDR1 SGDLS, CDR2 YYNGEE. The V end lost 2 bases, the J end lost 3 bases, and 7 bases lay between the germline ends. The CDR3 has 13 amino acids.

To note about this clone: Germline and junction disagree at one end, which may indicate a read error. In nucleotides, the CDR3 is TGTGCTAGCAGCTTAGATACAGCACAGAATTCACCCCTCCACTTT. Translated, it gives CASSLDTAQNSPLHF. V gene TRBV7-7 combines with J gene TRBJ1-6, with D uncertain. The CDR3 totals 15 residues. Per the germline V gene, CDR1 is SSHAT and CDR2 is FNYEAQ (reference sequence).